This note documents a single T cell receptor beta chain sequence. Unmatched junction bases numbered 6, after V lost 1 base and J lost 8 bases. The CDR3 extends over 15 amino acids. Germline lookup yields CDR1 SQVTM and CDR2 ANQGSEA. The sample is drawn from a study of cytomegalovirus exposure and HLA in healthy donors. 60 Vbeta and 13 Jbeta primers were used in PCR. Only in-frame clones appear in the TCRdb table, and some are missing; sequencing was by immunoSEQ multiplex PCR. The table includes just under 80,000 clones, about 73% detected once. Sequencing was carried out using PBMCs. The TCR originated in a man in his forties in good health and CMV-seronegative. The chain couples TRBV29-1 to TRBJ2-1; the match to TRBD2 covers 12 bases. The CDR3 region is CSVEGVTSGSHEQFF. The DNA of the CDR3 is TGCAGCGTTGAAGGGGTGACTAGCGGGAGTCATGAGCAGTTCTTC.